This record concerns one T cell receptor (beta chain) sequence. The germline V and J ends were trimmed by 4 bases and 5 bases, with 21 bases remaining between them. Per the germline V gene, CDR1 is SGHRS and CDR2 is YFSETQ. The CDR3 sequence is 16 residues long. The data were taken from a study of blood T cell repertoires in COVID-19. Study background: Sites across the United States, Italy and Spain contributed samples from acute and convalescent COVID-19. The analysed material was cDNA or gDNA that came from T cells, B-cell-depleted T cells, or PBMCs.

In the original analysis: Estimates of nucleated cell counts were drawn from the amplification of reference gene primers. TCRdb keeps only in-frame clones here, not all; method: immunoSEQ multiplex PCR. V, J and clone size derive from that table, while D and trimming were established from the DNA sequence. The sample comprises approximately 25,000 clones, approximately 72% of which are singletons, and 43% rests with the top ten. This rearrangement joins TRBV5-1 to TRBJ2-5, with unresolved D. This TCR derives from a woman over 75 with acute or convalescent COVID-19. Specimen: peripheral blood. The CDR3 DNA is TGCGCCAGCAGCGGAAGAACGGGTTCCAGCTCGGAGACCCAGTACTTC. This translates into CASSGRTGSSSETQYF.